This is a list of T cell receptor beta chains from one sample in a study of response to subunit inactivated influenza vaccine. One entry per CDR3 protein, called by TCRdb with MiXCR from the RT-PCR reads. The data contain about 480,000 distinct CDR3 sequences, approximately 11% of them singletons. The sequencing here drew on PBMCs from blood, taken more than 35 days after vaccination. These receptors originate from a man over 45 who received an inactivated influenza vaccine. The CDR3 runs from the conserved cysteine through the conserved F or W.

V gene	J gene	CDR3 protein
TRBV7-9	TRBJ2-5	CASSARTSGGGTQYF
TRBV20-1	TRBJ1-6	CSARDLGESSYNSPLHF
TRBV28	TRBJ2-2	CASSGLDANTGELFF
TRBV20-1	TRBJ2-3	CSAISVGGDTQYF
TRBV12-3/TRBV12-4	TRBJ2-5	CARSRDGQETQYF
TRBV6-2/TRBV6-3	TRBJ2-7	CASSQLTGTYEQYF
TRBV6-2/TRBV6-3	TRBJ1-5	CASSYARQEFNQPQHF
TRBV7-9	TRBJ2-3	CASSLGRATSTDTQYF
TRBV15	TRBJ2-7	CVTSRERGYEQYF
TRBV5-1	TRBJ1-5	CASSLASGANQPQHF
TRBV7-9	TRBJ2-7	CASSPGQGFHEQYF
TRBV27	TRBJ2-3	CASSLSLAGDTDTQYF
TRBV12-3/TRBV12-4	TRBJ2-1	CASSLSQTGNEQFF
TRBV29-1	TRBJ2-1	CSVVGRGLSEQFF
TRBV12-3/TRBV12-4	TRBJ1-5	CASSIYGTGENQPQHF
TRBV30	TRBJ1-2	CAWSSTGGRGYTF
TRBV7-8	TRBJ2-3	CASSLAGGRGSETDTQYF
TRBV6-2/TRBV6-3	TRBJ1-4	CASTLRRNEKLFF
TRBV7-2	TRBJ1-4	CASSLSNPATNEKLFF
TRBV12-3/TRBV12-4	TRBJ2-2	CASRYLGTGELFF
TRBV20-1	TRBJ2-1	CSASGTLPYNEQFF
TRBV29-1	TRBJ1-1	CSALPITANTEAFF
TRBV10-3	TRBJ2-7	CAISESSGTYEQYF
TRBV10-3	TRBJ1-6	CATRDRGNSPLHF
TRBV6-5	TRBJ2-3	CASSSPPDGQGAGTDTQYF
TRBV12-5	TRBJ2-5	CASALSGEETQYF
TRBV7-2	TRBJ2-7	CASSLVPGLSYEQYF